This T cell receptor beta chain was sequenced during a study of Ad26.COV2.S vaccination and SARS-CoV-2 variants. Broader study findings: After vaccination, substantial breadth of spike-specific CD8+ and CD4+ responses was reported.

The V and J ends lost 3 bases and 7 bases, in that order; junction bases with no gene match: 5. The CDR3 runs to 13 residues. The V gene's germline CDR1 is KGHSH and CDR2 LQKENI. Remarks on this clone: Its antigen is not identified.

Specified treatment: roughly 20 received Ad26.COV2.S at low or high dose, single or two shots; about five received placebo; per-sample allocation not given. All samples were drawn on day 63, counting from the first vaccine or placebo injection. The assay was immunoSEQ multiplex PCR, and TCRdb's table has in-frame clones only and misses some. The repertoire holds 400,000 to 450,000 clones, with 80% to 95% as singletons. The sequenced sample was peripheral blood, obtained in a trial of Ad26.COV2.S vaccine versus placebo. The source is a person aged 18-65 years who received the Ad26.COV2.S COVID-19 vaccine or a placebo. This chain links TRBV18 with TRBJ2-7, with TRBD2 matching over 8 bases. The CDR3 bases are TGTGCCAGCTCACCCCGGGAGGGAGGGGAGCAGTACTTC. As protein: CASSPREGGEQYF.